A single sample is the source of the 20 T cell receptor beta chains below, sequenced in a study of CD8+ T cells in alopecia areata. Noted treatment: oral pan-JAK inhibitor, 5-10 mg twice daily. RNA extraction was followed by reverse transcription into cDNA, which acted as the sequencing template. Measured with immunoSEQ multiplex PCR; TCRdb has only the in-frame clones, and not every one. This sample has some 150,000 clones; approximately 59% occur once, and the top ten carry around 16%. Sequences were derived from CD4+ T cells sorted from blood, sampled at roughly week 58, from a patient treated with tofacitinib. These receptors all stem from a human donor with alopecia areata.

In this sample, this clone turned up once. This sequence joins TRBV27 and TRBJ2-7; D may be TRBD1 or TRBD2 (5 bases each). Germline V gene lookup returns CDR1 MNHEY and CDR2 SMNVEV (reference sequence). This CDR3 is 12 amino acids long. Trimming pared 2 bases from V and 11 bases from J, leaving 13 bases between. This CDR3 reads CASSLTKGPKYF. The CDR3 bases are TGTGCCAGCAGTTTAACCAAGGGACCGAAGTACTTC.

The chain recombines TRBV2 with TRBJ2-1; 12 bases map to TRBD2. The CDR3 is 15 amino acids. The germline V gene encodes CDR1 SNHLY and CDR2 FYNNEI. The junction had 3 bases not matched to a gene; V was cut back by 1 base and J by 8 bases. The DNA of the CDR3 is TGTGCCAGCAGTGAAGGACTAGCGGGGGTGGATGAGCAGTTCTTC. Its protein product is CASSEGLAGVDEQFF.

This sequence joins TRBV6-5 and TRBJ1-6; D uncertain. The V and J ends lost 0 bases and 8 bases respectively, with 5 bases between them. This CDR3 is built from 13 residues. Germline lookup yields CDR1 MNHEY and CDR2 SVGAGI. In DNA, the CDR3 is TGTGCCAGCAGTTACTCCGGGGATTCACCCCTCCACTTT. Its protein product is CASSYSGDSPLHF.

The V call is TRBV5-1, the J call TRBJ2-5; D may be TRBD1 (6 bases). There are 13 residues in the CDR3. The V and J ends lost 4 bases and 4 bases respectively, with 11 bases between them. Germline-derived CDR1 and CDR2 are SGHRS and YFSETQ. The CDR3: CASSPQGRETQYF. The DNA of the CDR3 is TGCGCCAGCAGCCCACAGGGAAGAGAGACCCAGTACTTC.

The sample holds a few counts of this clone. The chain has TRBV6-5 and TRBJ1-4, with TRBD1 matching over 8 bases. The germline CDR1 and CDR2 sequences are MNHEY and SVGAGI. With 6 bases clipped from V and 7 bases from J, the junction kept 7 bases outside the gene matches. The CDR3 is made up of 14 amino acids. The CDR3 loop is CASSLQGVGEKLFF. CDR3 nucleotide sequence: TGTGCCAGCAGCTTACAGGGGGTTGGTGAAAAACTGTTTTTT.

V usage is TRBV27 and J usage is TRBJ2-7; tentatively, D is TRBD2 (7 bases). This CDR3 is 15 amino acids long. CDR1 and CDR2 (germline): MNHEY, SMNVEV (reference sequence). Deletions cut 7 bases from V and 2 bases from J, with 18 bases between. The CDR3 loop is CASTRRGGHAYEQYF. The CDR3 nucleotides read TGTGCCAGCACTAGAAGGGGGGGGCACGCCTACGAGCAGTACTTC.

The chain joins TRBV4-2 to TRBJ1-1; D is uncertain. The CDR3 runs 16 residues. Germline V gene sequence: CDR1 LGHNA, CDR2 YNFKEQ. Trimming took off 3 bases at V and 5 bases at J, with 19 bases between the two ends. Here the CDR3 reads CASSQDLDRLLTEAFF. The CDR3 nucleotides are TGTGCCAGCAGCCAGGATCTCGACCGACTCTTGACTGAAGCTTTCTTT.

The chain is built from TRBV15 and TRBJ2-3, with TRBD2 matching over 14 bases. CDR1 LNHNV and CDR2 YYDKDF come from the germline V gene (reference sequence). The CDR3 sequence is 16 residues long. Losses at the gene ends were 3 bases for V and 6 bases for J; bases not matched to a gene: 5. As DNA, the CDR3 is TGTGCCACCAGCAGCAGACTAGCGGGGGGGCCTGATACGCAGTATTTT. The encoded protein is CATSSRLAGGPDTQYF.

This clone was seen a few times. CDR3 residues: CASITTGPSVTPQYF. CDR3 in DNA: TGTGCCAGCATCACGACAGGGCCCTCGGTTACCCCCCAGTACTTC. This sequence joins TRBV7-9 and TRBJ2-5; 7 positions agree with TRBD1. From germline, CDR1 is SEHNR and CDR2 FQNEAQ (reference sequence). V was clipped by 7 bases and J by 9 bases; unmatched bases: 17. The CDR3 contains 15 residues.

This rearrangement joins TRBV27 to TRBJ2-5; 8 bases are shared with TRBD1. The CDR3 is 13 amino acids. Germline V CDR1 and CDR2: MNHEY, SMNVEV (reference sequence). V shed 6 bases and J 8 bases; nucleotides not matched to a gene: 8. The CDR3 coding sequence is TGTGCCAGCAGCGTCGGACAGGGTAGAACCCAGTACTTC. Its protein is CASSVGQGRTQYF.

The chain recombines TRBV19 with TRBJ1-1, with D unclear. V shed 7 bases and J shed 3 bases, with 9 bases lying between them. Germline V CDR1 and CDR2: LNHDA, SQIVND (reference sequence). CDR3 size: 12 residues. CDR3 coding DNA: TGTGCCAGTAAAGACGGCTACACTGAAGCTTTCTTT. Translation gives CASKDGYTEAFF. Supplemented by reference TRBV19 and TRBJ1-1, the full variable domain reads DGGITQSPKYLFRKEGQNVTLSCEQNLNHDAMYWYRQDPGQGLRLIYYSQIVNDFQKGDIAEGYSVSREKKESFPLTVTSAQKNPTAFYLCASKDGYTEAFFGQGTRLTVV.

About this clone: Other DNA sequences of this sample code for an identical CDR3. The chain links TRBV19 to TRBJ2-7, with D perhaps TRBD1 (6 bases). The CDR3 covers 14 residues. Per the germline V gene, CDR1 is LNHDA and CDR2 is SQIVND (reference sequence). Trimming left V 6 bases short and J 4 bases short, with 16 bases between. The CDR3 coding sequence is TGTGCCAGTAGCCCCGGGACACGCACTTACGAGCAGTACTTC. It encodes CASSPGTRTYEQYF.

The chain carries TRBV5-1 and TRBJ1-2, with a possible D match to TRBD1 (5 bases). The CDR3 loop spans 14 amino acids. CDR1 and CDR2 (germline): SGHRS, YFSETQ. V was cut by 0 bases and J by 5 bases, with 11 bases left in between. As DNA, the CDR3 is TGCGCCAGCAGCTTGGAACAGGATTGGTATGGCTACACCTTC. It translates to CASSLEQDWYGYTF.

V is TRBV5-1 and J is TRBJ1-4; D may be TRBD1 (5 bases). CDR1 is SGHRS and CDR2 is YFSETQ in the germline V gene. V lost 4 bases and J 2 bases, leaving 15 bases between the germline ends. This CDR3 region has 16 residues. The CDR3 DNA reads TGCGCCAGCAGCCGTCAAGGGGCGTCGACTAATGAAAAACTGTTTTTT. Translated: CASSRQGASTNEKLFF.

Comments on this clone: Within the sample, other DNA sequences also encode this same CDR3. The V and J genes are TRBV5-1 and TRBJ2-7, with TRBD1 matching over 7 bases. CDR1 is SGHRS and CDR2 is YFSETQ in the germline V gene. The CDR3 has 14 residues. The trim removed 0 bases at V and 1 base at J, leaving 1 base unmatched. In nucleotides, the CDR3 is TGCGCCAGCAGCTTGGGACAGGGATCCTACGAGCAGTACTTC. Protein sequence: CASSLGQGSYEQYF. Based on the CDR3 plus reference TRBV5-1 and TRBJ2-7, the full variable domain is KAGVTQTPRYLIKTRGQQVTLSCSPISGHRSVSWYQQTPGQGLQFLFEYFSETQRNKGNFPGRFSGRQFSNSRSEMNVSTLELGDSALYLCASSLGQGSYEQYFGPGTRLTVT.

V is TRBV5-1 and J is TRBJ1-1, with 10 positions matching TRBD1. CDR1 and CDR2 from the germline V gene are SGHRS and YFSETQ. Trimming at V came to 4 bases and at J to 5 bases, leaving 5 bases not matched to a gene. The CDR3 has 14 amino acids. The CDR3, as DNA: TGCGCCAGCAGCCTGCTGGGACAGGGGACTGAAGCTTTCTTT. It yields the protein CASSLLGQGTEAFF. The variable domain in full, with the rest retrieved from reference TRBV5-1 and TRBJ1-1, is KAGVTQTPRYLIKTRGQQVTLSCSPISGHRSVSWYQQTPGQGLQFLFEYFSETQRNKGNFPGRFSGRQFSNSRSEMNVSTLELGDSALYLCASSLLGQGTEAFFGQGTRLTVV.

The genes are TRBV29-1 and TRBJ1-1; D is undetermined. The CDR3 has 11 residues. Germline lookup yields CDR1 SQVTM and CDR2 ANQGSEA. The germline V and J ends were trimmed by 7 bases and 7 bases, with 13 bases remaining between them. The CDR3 bases are TGCAGCGGCCAGAACGAGGGTGAAGCTTTCTTT. The encoded protein is CSGQNEGEAFF.

This clone was seen more than once but under ten times. This sequence joins TRBV7-2 and TRBJ2-3, with a possible D match to TRBD1 (6 bases). The CDR3 loop spans 15 amino acids. Trimming stripped 5 bases from V and 3 bases from J, with 15 bases between. CDR1 SGHTA and CDR2 FQGNSA come from the germline V gene. CDR3 residues: CASSQGQPQTDTQYF. The CDR3 coding sequence is TGTGCCAGCAGCCAAGGACAGCCGCAGACAGATACGCAGTATTTT.

This clone was observed a handful of times. The chain uses TRBV19 and TRBJ2-2, with 7 bases fitting TRBD1. The CDR3 extends over 14 amino acids. Germline V gene lookup returns CDR1 LNHDA and CDR2 SQIVND (reference sequence). V trimming: 6 bases; J trimming: 6 bases; junction bases outside the gene matches: 7. The CDR3 spells CASSSGQEAGELFF. CDR3 nucleotides: TGTGCCAGTAGCTCTGGACAGGAGGCCGGGGAGCTGTTTTTT. Full variable domain (missing parts from reference TRBV19 and TRBJ2-2): DGGITQSPKYLFRKEGQNVTLSCEQNLNHDAMYWYRQDPGQGLRLIYYSQIVNDFQKGDIAEGYSVSREKKESFPLTVTSAQKNPTAFYLCASSSGQEAGELFFGEGSRLTVL.

The V call is TRBV7-9, the J call TRBJ2-2; no definite D call. This CDR3 is built from 14 residues. V was trimmed by 6 bases and J by 3 bases, leaving 11 bases between them. The V gene's germline CDR1 is SEHNR and CDR2 FQNEAQ (reference sequence). The CDR3 is CASRVLSYTGELFF. CDR3 coding DNA: TGTGCCAGCAGAGTGCTCTCCTACACCGGGGAGCTGTTTTTT.